This TCR beta chain was profiled in a study of blood T cell repertoires in COVID-19. For the study at large: Samples of COVID-19 (acute and convalescent) were obtained from the United States, Italy and Spain.

The data were produced by immunoSEQ multiplex PCR, yet TCRdb's version contains in-frame clones alone and is incomplete. The repertoire holds a few hundred thousand clones, about 88% seen once, with under 15% in the top ten. Germline CDR1 MNHNY, CDR2 SVGAGI (reference sequence). There are 14 residues in the CDR3. V gave up 8 bases and J gave up 1 base; unmatched junction bases: 4. A few counts support this clone. This chain joins TRBV6-6 and TRBJ2-3, with TRBD2 identical over 9 bases. The source material was peripheral blood. The receptor's source is a woman in her seventies with COVID-19, enrolled during active disease. The CDR3 DNA reads TGTGCCAGCTACTCTAGCGGGGGCACAGATACGCAGTATTTT. Translating gives CASYSSGGTDTQYF.